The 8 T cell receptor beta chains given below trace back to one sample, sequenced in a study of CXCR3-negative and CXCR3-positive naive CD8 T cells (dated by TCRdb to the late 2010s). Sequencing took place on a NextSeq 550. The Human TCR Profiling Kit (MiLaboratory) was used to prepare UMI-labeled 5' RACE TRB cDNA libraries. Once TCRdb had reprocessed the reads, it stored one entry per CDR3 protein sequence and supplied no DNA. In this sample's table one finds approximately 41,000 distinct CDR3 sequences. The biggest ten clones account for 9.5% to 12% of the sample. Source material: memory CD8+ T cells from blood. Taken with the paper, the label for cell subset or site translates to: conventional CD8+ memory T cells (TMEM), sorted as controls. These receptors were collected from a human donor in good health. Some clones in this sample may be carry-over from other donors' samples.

CDR3 region: CASSLGDYYGEQFF. This chain joins TRBV7-6 and TRBJ2-1; TCRdb indicates TRBD1, and absent DNA this call remains unverified. The CDR3 has 14 amino acids. Germline assignment: CDR1 SGHVS and CDR2 FNYEAQ.

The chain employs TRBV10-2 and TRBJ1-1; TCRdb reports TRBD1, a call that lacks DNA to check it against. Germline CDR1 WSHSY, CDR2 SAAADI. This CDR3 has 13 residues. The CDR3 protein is CASSATENTEAFF.

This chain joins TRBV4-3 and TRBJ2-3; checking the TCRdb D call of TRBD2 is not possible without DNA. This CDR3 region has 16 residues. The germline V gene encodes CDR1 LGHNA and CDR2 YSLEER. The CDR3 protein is CASSQDRSGGTHTQYF.

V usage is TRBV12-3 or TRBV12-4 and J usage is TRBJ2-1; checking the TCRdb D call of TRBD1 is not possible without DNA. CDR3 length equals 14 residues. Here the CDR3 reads CASSFGGGRSEQFF.

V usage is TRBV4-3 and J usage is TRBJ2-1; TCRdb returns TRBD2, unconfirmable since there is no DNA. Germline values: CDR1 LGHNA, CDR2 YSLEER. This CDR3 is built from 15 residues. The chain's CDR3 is CASSQSGGLYNEQFF.

CDR3 loop: CSARGGARSGGFQETQYF. The rearrangement uses TRBV20-1 and TRBJ2-5; TCRdb's D gene call, TRBD1, goes unchecked for lack of DNA. Germline assignment: CDR1 DFQATT and CDR2 SNEGSKA (reference sequence). The CDR3 sequence is 18 residues long.

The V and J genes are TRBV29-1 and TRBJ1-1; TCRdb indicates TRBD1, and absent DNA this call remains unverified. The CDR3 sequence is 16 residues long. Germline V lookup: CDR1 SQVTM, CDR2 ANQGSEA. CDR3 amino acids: CSVEETAMGGHTEAFF.

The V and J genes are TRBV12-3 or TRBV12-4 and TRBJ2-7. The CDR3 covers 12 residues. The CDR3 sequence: CASSLASYEQYF.